The 28 T cell receptor beta chains listed next were all sequenced from one sample in a study of T cells in localized non-small cell lung cancer. TCRdb keeps only in-frame clones here, not all; method: immunoSEQ multiplex PCR. The sample records under 7,000 clones, about 40% being singletons. The sample in question was lung tumor tissue, obtained before any cancer treatment. The receptors were gathered from a man between 40 and 69 years old with stage III lung adenocarcinoma.

The chain recombines TRBV7-7 with TRBJ2-5, with 8 bases identical to TRBD1. This CDR3 contains 15 residues. J was trimmed by 5 bases and V by 4 bases; bases with no gene match: 9. CDR1 and CDR2 (germline): SSHAT, FNYEAQ (reference sequence). The CDR3 bases are TGTGCCAGCAGCTGGGAAGCAGGGGGCGGGGAGACCCAGTACTTC. Translated, it gives CASSWEAGGGETQYF.

This clone was counted only a few times. The V call is TRBV11-3, the J call TRBJ2-5; TRBD1 might be the D (6 bases). Germline assignment: CDR1 SGHNT and CDR2 YENEEA. The CDR3 is 15 residues long. V gave up 5 bases and J gave up 2 bases, with 15 bases separating them. The DNA for the CDR3 is TGTGCCAGCAGCCTGGGGACACGACCTCAAGAGACCCAGTACTTC. It translates to CASSLGTRPQETQYF. Full variable domain (outside the CDR3, taken from reference TRBV11-3 and TRBJ2-5): EAGVVQSPRYKIIEKKQPVAFWCNPISGHNTLYWYLQNLGQGPELLIRYENEEAVDDSQLPKDRFSAERLKGVDSTLKIQPAELGDSAVYLCASSLGTRPQETQYFGPGTRLLVL.

The chain joins TRBV11-3 to TRBJ1-1; D is perhaps TRBD1 (6 bases). This CDR3 region has 16 residues. Trimming pared 5 bases from V and 1 base from J, leaving 17 bases between. Germline V gene lookup returns CDR1 SGHNT and CDR2 YENEEA. CDR3 residues: CASSRTGTLENTEAFF. CDR3 bases: TGTGCCAGCAGCCGAACCGGGACACTTGAGAACACTGAAGCTTTCTTT.

As to this clone: At one end the junction does not follow the germline gene, possibly because of a read error. This chain links TRBV27 with TRBJ2-2, with D perhaps given as TRBD1 or TRBD2 (5 bases each). The CDR3 spans 16 residues. Germline CDR1 and CDR2: MNHEY and SMNVEV (reference sequence). The CDR3: CATSVRGPLNTGELFF. CDR3 coding DNA: TGTGCCACCAGTGTACGGGGCCCACTCAACACCGGGGAGCTGTTTTTT.

Only a few counts were recorded for this clone. CDR3 bases: TGTGCCAGCATCTTCCGGGACGGTAATGAAAAACTGTTTTTT. Protein: CASIFRDGNEKLFF. The gene calls are TRBV6-8 and TRBJ1-4; D is possibly TRBD1 (5 bases). CDR3 length: 14 residues. The V and J ends lost 7 bases and 4 bases respectively, with 13 bases between them. Germline V CDR1 and CDR2: MNHGY, SAAAGT.

A few counts support this clone. The chain carries TRBV30 and TRBJ1-5, with TRBD1 as a possible D gene (5 bases). The germline V and J ends were trimmed by 0 bases and 2 bases, with 14 bases remaining between them. CDR1 and CDR2 (germline): GTSNPN, SVGIG (reference sequence). The length of the CDR3 is 16 residues. The CDR3 is CAWSVAGTMGNQPQHF. The CDR3, as DNA: TGTGCCTGGAGTGTCGCGGGGACGATGGGCAATCAGCCCCAGCATTTT. Filled out from reference TRBV30 and TRBJ1-5, the complete variable domain reads SQTIHQWPATLVQPVGSPLSLECTVEGTSNPNLYWYRQAAGRGLQLLFYSVGIGQISSEVPQNLSASRPQDRQFILSSKKLLLSDSGFYLCAWSVAGTMGNQPQHFGDGTRLSIL.

The V and J genes are TRBV6-8 and TRBJ2-2; 9 nucleotides match TRBD2. V lost 5 bases, J lost 4 bases, and 5 bases stayed unmatched. The CDR3 consists of 15 residues. Per germline, CDR1 MNHGY and CDR2 SAAAGT. DNA of the CDR3: TGTGCCAGCAGTCCCCAGCGGGGGGCCACCGGGGAGCTGTTTTTT. Translating it yields CASSPQRGATGELFF.

The genes are TRBV11-3 and TRBJ2-3, with D possibly being TRBD2 (6 bases). Trimming cost V 7 bases and J 0 bases, with 17 bases left between them. The CDR3 runs to 16 residues. Per the germline V gene, CDR1 is SGHNT and CDR2 is YENEEA. This chain's CDR3 is CASIPMRGPSTDTQYF. CDR3 in DNA: TGTGCCAGCATTCCGATGCGGGGCCCTAGCACAGATACGCAGTATTTT.

The CDR3 DNA follows: TGTGCCAGCTCGCGGACAGGCCCACAAGAGACCCAGTACTTC. Translating it yields CASSRTGPQETQYF. The rearrangement joins TRBV18 to TRBJ2-5; TRBD1 matches 7 bases. V dropped 6 bases and J dropped 2; count of bases not matched to a gene: 6. Germline V gene data show CDR1 as KGHSH and CDR2 as LQKENI. The CDR3 spans 14 residues.

The chain combines TRBV11-3 with TRBJ2-2, with D tentatively TRBD1 (6 bases). Trimming took off 6 bases at V and 4 bases at J, with 12 bases between the two ends. In germline, CDR1 is SGHNT, CDR2 YENEEA. This CDR3 is built from 14 residues. CDR3 DNA sequence: TGTGCCAGCAGTTCTGGACAGACCACCGGGGAGCTGTTTTTT. Translated: CASSSGQTTGELFF.

The chain recombines TRBV11-3 with TRBJ2-7; 9 nucleotides align to TRBD2. Germline trimming cut 6 bases from V and 3 bases from J; bases unmatched to any gene: 6. CDR1 SGHNT and CDR2 YENEEA come from the germline V gene. CDR3 size: 14 residues. Written as DNA, the CDR3 is TGTGCCAGCAGAGCCACTAGCGGGCGCTACGAGCAGTACTTC. Translating it yields CASRATSGRYEQYF. The full variable domain, completed using reference TRBV11-3 and TRBJ2-7, is EAGVVQSPRYKIIEKKQPVAFWCNPISGHNTLYWYLQNLGQGPELLIRYENEEAVDDSQLPKDRFSAERLKGVDSTLKIQPAELGDSAVYLCASRATSGRYEQYFGPGTRLTVT.

This clone was seen a single time. This chain joins TRBV19 and TRBJ1-5, with D unclear. CDR1 is LNHDA, CDR2 SQIVND, per germline (reference sequence). Trimming removed 7 bases from V and 7 bases from J, with 11 bases in between. The CDR3 is 12 residues long. The CDR3 DNA follows: TGTGCCAGTACCCAGGCAGGCCAGCCCCAGCATTTT. This encodes CASTQAGQPQHF.

This clone is medium-sized within its sample. The chain links TRBV11-3 to TRBJ1-6, with D possibly being TRBD1 (5 bases). Germline CDR1 SGHNT, CDR2 YENEEA. The CDR3 is made up of 15 amino acids. With 3 bases removed from V and 8 bases from J, the gap between germline ends came to 14 bases. CDR3 nucleotides: TGTGCCAGCAGCTTGGCCGGGGGGGTAGATTCACCCCTCCACTTT. Amino acids: CASSLAGGVDSPLHF.

V usage is TRBV14 and J usage is TRBJ2-5; D is undetermined. V lost 4 bases to trimming and J lost 4 bases, with 7 bases between them. This CDR3 has 12 amino acids. Germline V gives CDR1 SGHDN, CDR2 FVKESK. The CDR3 is CASSRMGETQYF. The CDR3 DNA follows: TGTGCCAGCAGCCGGATGGGAGAGACCCAGTACTTC.

The gene calls are TRBV12-5 and TRBJ2-5; TRBD1 matches 7 bases. Germline assignment: CDR1 LGHNT and CDR2 FRNRAP. V shed 6 bases and J 5 bases; nucleotides not matched to a gene: 12. This CDR3 is 15 amino acids long. The CDR3 bases are TGTGCTAGTGGACCGGGACAGTCCCAGGGGGAGACCCAGTACTTC. Encoded protein: CASGPGQSQGETQYF.

This clone turned up a few times. The chain employs TRBV11-3 and TRBJ2-5, with 8 bases lining up with TRBD1. Losses at the gene ends were 4 bases for V and 1 base for J; bases not matched to a gene: 8. CDR3 length: 16 residues. Per the germline V gene, CDR1 is SGHNT and CDR2 is YENEEA. CDR3 in amino acids: CASSSGPDRAQETQYF. The CDR3 DNA reads TGTGCCAGCAGCTCCGGCCCGGACAGGGCCCAAGAGACCCAGTACTTC.

V usage is TRBV6-8 and J usage is TRBJ2-5; TRBD2 is a possible D gene (6 bases). Trimming removed 10 bases at V and 5 bases at J, with 17 bases between. This CDR3 spans 13 amino acids. Germline CDR1 MNHGY, CDR2 SAAAGT. The CDR3 nucleotides are TGTGCCACCCGGACGGGGGTACCGGAGACCCAGTACTTC. This codes for CATRTGVPETQYF.

About this clone itself: Other nucleotide sequences in the sample specify the same CDR3. The rearrangement links TRBV19 to TRBJ1-1; no clear D. From germline, CDR1 is LNHDA and CDR2 SQIVND (reference sequence). V lost 2 bases to trimming and J lost 0 bases, with 4 bases between them. This CDR3 region has 13 residues. The CDR3 loop reads CASSISVNTEAFF. In DNA, the CDR3 is TGTGCCAGTAGTATATCAGTGAACACTGAAGCTTTCTTT.

V is TRBV11-3 and J is TRBJ2-5, with D possibly matching TRBD1 (6 bases). Trimming cost V 0 bases and J 4 bases, with 15 bases left between them. This CDR3 comprises 16 residues. Germline CDR1 SGHNT, CDR2 YENEEA. The CDR3 reads CASSLEVGVGGETQYF. In DNA form, the CDR3 reads TGTGCCAGCAGCTTAGAAGTGGGGGTAGGGGGAGAGACCCAGTACTTC.

V and J are TRBV28 and TRBJ1-4; TRBD1 agrees at 9 bases. This CDR3 spans 15 amino acids. Trimming removed 4 bases from V and 8 bases from J; junction bases left unmatched: 8. The V gene's germline CDR1 is MDHEN and CDR2 SYDVKM. CDR3 coding DNA: TGTGCCAGCAGTTCTATAGGACAGGGGACGGAAAAACTGTTTTTT. As protein: CASSSIGQGTEKLFF.

This clone counts as medium-sized. The chain couples TRBV11-3 to TRBJ1-1, with unresolved D. Per germline, CDR1 SGHNT and CDR2 YENEEA. Trimming removed 5 bases at V and 0 bases at J, with 10 bases between. The CDR3 is 14 residues long. CDR3 in DNA: TGTGCCAGCAGCCAGACCCAGATGAACACTGAAGCTTTCTTT. Protein sequence: CASSQTQMNTEAFF.

This clone is judged medium-sized. The rearrangement links TRBV29-1 to TRBJ1-5; D is uncertain. The CDR3 consists of 13 residues. V was pared by 5 bases and J by 3 bases, with 11 bases between. Germline CDR1 SQVTM, CDR2 ANQGSEA. The chain's CDR3 is CSVRTAHNQPQHF. CDR3 coding DNA: TGCAGCGTTCGGACGGCGCACAATCAGCCCCAGCATTTT.

This clone has just a few counts. Its ends do not fully match the called genes, so a read error is possible. J is TRBJ1-2 and V is TRBV6-4; 9 bases match TRBD1. Germline assignment: CDR1 MRHNA and CDR2 SNTAGT. The CDR3 is made up of 15 amino acids. This chain's CDR3 is CASSYSAGQGNGYTF. In DNA, the CDR3 is TGTGCCAGCAGTTACTCGGCAGGACAGGGGAATGGCTACACCTTC.

The chain is built from TRBV25-1 and TRBJ1-1; D is uncertain. CDR1 and CDR2 (germline): MGHDK, SYGVNS. The CDR3 has 12 amino acids. V lost 4 bases to trimming and J lost 8 bases, with 11 bases between them. The CDR3 sequence: CASSVGWTEAFF. CDR3 DNA sequence: TGTGCCAGCAGTGTCGGTTGGACCGAAGCTTTCTTT. Supplemented by reference TRBV25-1 and TRBJ1-1, the full variable domain reads EADIYQTPRYLVIGTGKKITLECSQTMGHDKMYWYQQDPGMELHLIHYSYGVNSTEKGDLSSESTVSRIRTEHFPLTLESARPSHTSQYLCASSVGWTEAFFGQGTRLTVV.

This clone showed up just a few times. The V gene is TRBV19, the J gene TRBJ2-6; either TRBD1 or TRBD2 may fit D (6 bases each). Germline assignment: CDR1 LNHDA and CDR2 SQIVND (reference sequence). Trimming removed 3 bases at V and 2 bases at J, with 11 bases between. The CDR3 covers 16 residues. The CDR3 DNA sequence: TGTGCCAGTAGTATGATGGGGGGCGCTGGGGCCAACGTCCTGACTTTC. It codes for CASSMMGGAGANVLTF.

This chain uses TRBV9 with TRBJ2-7; TRBD1 might be the D (8 bases). The CDR3 runs 12 residues. Germline V gives CDR1 SGDLS, CDR2 YYNGEE. V lost 10 bases and J 9 bases, leaving 20 bases between the germline ends. CDR3 sequence reads: CAGGGQALAQYF. CDR3 bases: TGTGCCGGCGGGGGACAGGCCCTTGCGCAGTACTTC.

A few counts support this clone. At one end the junction does not follow the germline gene, possibly because of a read error. The rearrangement joins TRBV7-2 to TRBJ1-4; TRBD1 might be the D (5 bases). The CDR3 extends over 13 amino acids. Germline CDR1 is SGHTA and CDR2 is FQGNSA. Written as DNA, the CDR3 is TGTGCCAGCAGCTTAGGGGGCCTGGGGCAGAAGATTTTT. The encoded protein is CASSLGGLGQKIF.

The J gene is TRBJ2-2, the V gene TRBV30; D gene unclear. From germline, CDR1 is GTSNPN and CDR2 SVGIG (reference sequence). The CDR3 sequence is 15 residues long. Trimming stripped 2 bases from V and 2 bases from J, with 12 bases between. CDR3 region: CAWSSLGANTGELFF. CDR3 DNA sequence: TGTGCCTGGAGTAGCTTAGGTGCCAACACCGGGGAGCTGTTTTTT.